This T cell receptor beta chain appears in the sequencing data of a study of T cells in women clearing cervical HPV infection. Across the study: With HLA typing for only a few women, HLA confounding remains possible.

Libraries were prepared by immunoSEQ multiplex PCR; TCRdb keeps only in-frame clonotypes and omits some of them. This table holds about 30,000 clones. With respect to this clone: The CDR3 end is not reached by the read, which stops 3 residues before it; the germline J gene fills it in.

V was clipped by 3 bases and J by 7 bases, with 37 bases between them. This CDR3 contains 22 residues. The chain carries TRBV7-1 and TRBJ2-1; TRBD1 is a possible D gene (5 bases). TRBV7-1 is an ORF for which the function is uncertain. The material sequenced was blood buffy coat. This TCR was recovered from a woman aged 18-70 years with a cervical HPV16 infection that either progressed to CIN3+ or cleared (not recorded which). Incomplete CDR3 DNA: TGTGCCAGCAGCTCGAACTCCCATAAACAGGACGGCCCTCACGAAATTACGAATGAG. As protein: CASSSNSHKQDGPHEITNE. The entire CDR3 sequence reads CASSSNSHKQDGPHEITNEQFF.